This T cell receptor (beta chain) was sequenced for a study of early T cells in non-severe SARS-CoV-2 infection. This clonotype was counted at least ten times. Individual cDNA molecules each received unique molecular identifiers attached to them. TCRdb re-called the 5' RACE reads with MiXCR, one entry per CDR3 protein. The sample has about 29,000 distinct CDR3 sequences, less than 7.5% seen once. This CDR3 contains 15 residues. Trimming left V 1 base short and J 0 bases short, with 10 bases between. CDR1 and CDR2 (germline): SQVTM, ANQGSEA. The chain links TRBV29-1 to TRBJ2-1; D call uncertain. This receptor was identified in an adult who was a healthcare worker with PCR-confirmed SARS-CoV-2 infection or an uninfected control (not recorded which). Material: whole blood. CDR3 residues: CSVEGTQSSYNEQFF. The DNA of the CDR3 is TGCAGCGTTGAAGGGACCCAAAGCTCCTACAATGAGCAGTTCTTC.